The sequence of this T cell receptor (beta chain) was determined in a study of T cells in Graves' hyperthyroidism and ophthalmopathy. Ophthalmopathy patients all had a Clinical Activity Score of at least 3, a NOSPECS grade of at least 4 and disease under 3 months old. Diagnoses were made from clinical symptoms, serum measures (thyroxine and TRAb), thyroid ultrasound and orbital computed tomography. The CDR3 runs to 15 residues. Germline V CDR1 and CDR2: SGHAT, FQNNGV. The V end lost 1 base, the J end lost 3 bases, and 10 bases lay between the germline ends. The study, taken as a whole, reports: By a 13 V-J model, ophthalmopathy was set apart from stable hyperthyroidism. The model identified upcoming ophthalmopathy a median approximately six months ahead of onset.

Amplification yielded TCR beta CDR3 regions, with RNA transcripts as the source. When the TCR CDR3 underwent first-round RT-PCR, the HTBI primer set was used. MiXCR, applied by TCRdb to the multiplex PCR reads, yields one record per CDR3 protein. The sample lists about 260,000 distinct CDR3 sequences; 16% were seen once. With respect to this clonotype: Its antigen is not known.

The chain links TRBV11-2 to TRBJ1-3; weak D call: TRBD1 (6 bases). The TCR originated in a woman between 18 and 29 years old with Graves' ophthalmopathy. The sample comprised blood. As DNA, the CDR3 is TGTGCCAGCAGCTTAGGCAGGGGTTTTGGAAACACCATATATTTT. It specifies CASSLGRGFGNTIYF. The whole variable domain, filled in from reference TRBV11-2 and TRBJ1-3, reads EAGVAQSPRYKIIEKRQSVAFWCNPISGHATLYWYQQILGQGPKLLIQFQNNGVVDDSQLPKDRFSAERLKGVDSTLKIQPAKLEDSAVYLCASSLGRGFGNTIYFGEGSWLTVV.